Below are 13 T cell receptor beta chains sequenced from a single sample in a study of T cells in women clearing cervical HPV infection. Using immunoSEQ multiplex PCR, the repertoire was profiled, and TCRdb retains in-frame clones only, with some absent. The sample features 20,000 or so clones, with more than 9% in its top ten. Sequencing was done on a sample of blood buffy coat. These TCRs come from a woman between 18 and 69 years old with a cervical HPV16 infection that either progressed to CIN3+ or cleared (not recorded which).

As concerns this clone: The read finishes 3 residues shy of the CDR3 end, and the germline J gene is used to complete it. The rearrangement links TRBV29-1 to TRBJ2-4; TRBD1 agrees at 8 bases. The ends lost 3 bases at V and 6 bases at J; junction bases unmatched: 1. This CDR3 has 12 residues. In germline, CDR1 is SQVTM, CDR2 ANQGSEA. Incomplete CDR3 DNA: TGCAGCGTTGACCAGGGGGCAAACATT. Translating it yields CSVDQGANI. The whole CDR3 sequence reads CSVDQGANIQYF.

About this clone: The CDR3 end falls 3 residues outside the read, so it is completed with the germline J gene. The V and J genes are TRBV7-2 and TRBJ2-3; TRBD1 matches 7 bases. CDR3 length: 15 residues. Germline V lookup: CDR1 SGHTA, CDR2 FQGNSA. V lost 0 bases, J lost 2 bases, and 2 bases stayed unmatched. Incomplete CDR3 DNA: TGTGCCAGCAGCTTAGCGGACAGGTTCACAGATACG. It specifies CASSLADRFTDT. The complete CDR3 reads CASSLADRFTDTQYF.

A note on this clone: The sequenced fragment ends 3 residues before the CDR3 boundary, so the rest is inferred from the germline J gene. This chain connects TRBV2 to TRBJ1-1, with D perhaps TRBD1 (5 bases). Germline CDR1 reads SNHLY; CDR2 reads FYNNEI. The V end was cut by 4 bases, the J end by 3 bases, with 9 bases between. The CDR3 spans 13 residues. CDR3 DNA (partial): TGTGCCAGCAGTGTCCGCAGGGACACTGAA. Residues: CASSVRRDTE. The complete CDR3 reads CASSVRRDTEAFF.

A remark on this clone: The read comes to an end 3 residues before the CDR3 does, leaving the germline J gene to fill in the end. This chain links TRBV7-9 with TRBJ2-1; D call uncertain. Germline V CDR1 and CDR2: SEHNR, FQNEAQ (reference sequence). The CDR3 contains 14 residues. Trimming took off 1 base at V and 4 bases at J, with 8 bases between the two ends. The sequenced part of the CDR3 DNA is TGTGCCAGCAGCTTAGAGGGCCCGTACAATGAG. Translation gives CASSLEGPYNE. The complete CDR3 sequence is CASSLEGPYNEQFF.

On this clone itself: The DNA ends 3 residues before the CDR3 does, and the rest of the CDR3 is filled in from the germline J gene. The rearrangement links TRBV30 to TRBJ2-5, with D tentatively TRBD1 (6 bases). Germline assignment: CDR1 GTSNPN and CDR2 SVGIG (reference sequence). With 2 bases removed from V and 5 bases from J, the gap between germline ends came to 9 bases. The CDR3 is made up of 12 amino acids. The CDR3 is CAWSQTGETQYF. CDR3 bases read: TGTGCCTGGAGTCAAACAGGGGAGACC.

CDR3 loop: CASSFGQPVTEAFF. The sequenced CDR3 bases are TGTGCCAGCAGCTTTGGACAGCCTGTTACTGAA. V and J are TRBV5-6 and TRBJ1-1; D is possibly TRBD1 (6 bases). The CDR3 end is not reached by the read, which stops 3 residues before it; the germline J gene fills it in. Germline V gene data show CDR1 as SGHDT and CDR2 as YYEEEE. This CDR3 contains 14 residues. V was pared by 2 bases and J by 5 bases, with 13 bases between.

Points on this clone: The CDR3 end is not reached by the read, which stops 3 residues before it; the germline J gene fills it in. This chain connects TRBV7-9 to TRBJ2-3; a weak D match, TRBD1 (5 bases). The CDR3 is 14 amino acids. Per the germline V gene, CDR1 is SEHNR and CDR2 is FQNEAQ (reference sequence). CDR3 DNA, as far as it was read: TGTGCCAGCAGCTCGAACAGGCGCAATCAGCCG. It translates to CASSSNRRNQP. The full CDR3 protein is CASSSNRRNQPQYF.

Note on this clone: The sequence runs out 3 residues before the end of the CDR3; the remainder is reconstructed from the germline J gene. V gene TRBV19 combines with J gene TRBJ1-2; possibly TRBD1 for D (6 bases). The length of the CDR3 is 14 residues. V was shortened by 6 bases and J by 4 bases, with 15 bases between the two germline ends. Germline values: CDR1 LNHDA, CDR2 SQIVND (reference sequence). The CDR3 reads CASRKPRDTYGYTF. The CDR3 DNA, read in part, is TGTGCCAGTAGGAAGCCCCGGGACACCTATGGC.

Worth noting for this clone: The read ends 3 residues shy of where the CDR3 ends; the end is completed using the germline J gene. The genes are TRBV20-1 and TRBJ1-2; D is undetermined. Germline CDR1 DFQATT, CDR2 SNEGSKA (reference sequence). This CDR3 region has 14 residues. Incomplete CDR3 DNA: TGCAGTGCTAGGAGCTCAGCGGGGTACAATGAC. It translates to CSARSSAGYND. The whole CDR3 is CSARSSAGYNDYTF.

Notes on this clone: The CDR3 end falls 3 residues outside the read, so it is completed with the germline J gene. The chain combines TRBV5-5 with TRBJ1-1; possible D gene TRBD1, 5 bases. Germline assignment: CDR1 SGHKS and CDR2 YYEKEE (reference sequence). The CDR3 has 14 residues. The V gene lost 2 bases and the J gene lost 1 base, with 9 bases spanning the gap. CDR3 DNA, as far as it was read: TGTGCCAGCAGCTTCGGGGGGGGGAACACTGAA. Its translation: CASSFGGGNTE. The full CDR3 reads CASSFGGGNTEAFF.

Points on this clone: Read sequence stops 3 residues before the CDR3 end, and the germline J gene provides the missing end. The V gene is TRBV5-1, the J gene TRBJ2-2; 10 nucleotides align to TRBD2. V was pared by 4 bases and J by 7 bases, with 7 bases of the junction left unmatched. This CDR3 has 15 amino acids. The V gene's germline CDR1 is SGHRS and CDR2 YFSETQ. The sequenced part of the CDR3 DNA is TGCGCCAGCAGCCCTCAGCGGGGGGGTAACGGGGAG. It is translated as CASSPQRGGNGE. The whole CDR3 is CASSPQRGGNGELFF.

Details on this clone: The read ends 3 residues early relative to the CDR3; the germline J gene fills the gap. The rearrangement joins TRBV28 to TRBJ1-2, with a tentative D call TRBD1 (6 bases). The CDR3 extends over 11 amino acids. The germline V and J ends were trimmed by 5 bases and 6 bases, with 7 bases remaining between them. The germline V gene encodes CDR1 MDHEN and CDR2 SYDVKM. The CDR3 DNA, read in part, is TGTGCCAGCAGTGAGGGGGATGGC. Its translation is CASSEGDG. The complete CDR3 reads CASSEGDGYTF.

This CDR3 is CASSLAGTDEDTQYF. CDR3 bases read: TGCGCCAGCAGCTTGGCCGGGACAGACGAAGATACG. The chain is built from TRBV5-1 and TRBJ2-3; 7 bases align to TRBD1. The CDR3 end lies 3 residues beyond the end of the read and is filled in from the germline J gene. The CDR3 sequence is 15 residues long. CDR1 is SGHRS, CDR2 YFSETQ, per germline. V lost 0 bases and J lost 5; bases outside the gene matches: 6.